This T cell receptor beta chain emerged from a study of blood T cell repertoires in COVID-19. Study in general: Whether acute or convalescent, the COVID-19 samples came from the United States, Italy and Spain.

Deletions cut 5 bases from V and 4 bases from J, with 15 bases between. The CDR3 is 15 amino acids. The germline V gene has CDR1 ENHRY and CDR2 SYGVKD. The sample holds one count of this clone. Per the study methods: The assay estimated nucleated cells by amplifying reference gene primers. Profiling relied on immunoSEQ multiplex PCR, and the TCRdb table lists in-frame clones only, not all of them. The V and J calls and clone size were taken over from that table, and D and trimming were inferred from the DNA. The sample shows roughly 200,000 clones, around 75% of them seen only once. Sequencing was performed on peripheral blood. The chain recombines TRBV10-3 with TRBJ1-5; D may be TRBD1 (6 bases). This clonotype was obtained from a woman in her thirties or forties with COVID-19, enrolled during active disease. For the CDR3, the DNA is TGTGCCATCAGTCTCGACAGGTCCCCAAATCAGCCCCAGCATTTT. It specifies CAISLDRSPNQPQHF.